Listed here are 15 T cell receptor beta chains from one sample, sequenced in a study of cytomegalovirus exposure and HLA in healthy donors. In the PCR, 60 Vbeta and 13 Jbeta primers were used. Here immunoSEQ multiplex PCR was the method, and the copy in TCRdb shows in-frame clones only, minus some. The sample includes 80,000 to 90,000 clones, approximately 80% of them seen just once. Material: PBMCs. The receptors shown here come from a man aged 30 to 45 in good health and CMV-seronegative.

The chain employs TRBV27 and TRBJ1-1; 11 positions match TRBD1. Germline V gene data show CDR1 as MNHEY and CDR2 as SMNVEV (reference sequence). With 7 bases clipped from V and 6 bases from J, the junction kept 4 bases outside the gene matches. CDR3 length: 13 residues. The CDR3 bases are TGTGCCAGCAAGAGGACAGGGGGCCCTGAAGCTTTCTTT. It is translated as CASKRTGGPEAFF.

This clone came up a few times. The V and J genes are TRBV19 and TRBJ2-1, with D possibly TRBD2 on 6 matching bases. The CDR3 contains 11 residues. Trimming stripped 10 bases from V and 10 bases from J, with 14 bases between. Per germline, CDR1 LNHDA and CDR2 SQIVND (reference sequence). The CDR3 region is CATSGLREQFF. CDR3 bases: TGTGCCACCTCGGGACTCCGCGAGCAGTTCTTC.

The rearrangement uses TRBV7-9 and TRBJ1-1; 9 positions agree with TRBD1. From germline, CDR1 is SEHNR and CDR2 FQNEAQ (reference sequence). The V and J ends lost 6 bases and 1 base, in that order; junction bases with no gene match: 9. This CDR3 spans 16 amino acids. CDR3 coding DNA: TGTGCCAGCAGACCGCCCGGACAGGGGCGGAACACTGAAGCTTTCTTT. It yields the protein CASRPPGQGRNTEAFF.

The CDR3 loop is CASSDLQGASGYTF. Written as DNA, the CDR3 is TGTGCCAGCAGTGATCTACAGGGGGCGAGCGGCTACACCTTC. The chain combines TRBV25-1 with TRBJ1-2, with 9 nucleotides matching TRBD1. The CDR3 runs to 14 residues. The V segment lost 3 bases and the J segment 8 bases; nucleotides outside the gene matches: 7. CDR1 MGHDK and CDR2 SYGVNS come from the germline V gene.

The chain has TRBV2 and TRBJ1-1, with TRBD1 matching over 10 bases. Per the germline V gene, CDR1 is SNHLY and CDR2 is FYNNEI. The V and J ends lost 7 bases and 4 bases, in that order; junction bases with no gene match: 12. CDR3 length: 16 residues. The CDR3 region is CASKRDRGQLGTEAFF. The CDR3 DNA follows: TGTGCCAGCAAGCGGGACAGGGGACAATTAGGCACTGAAGCTTTCTTT.

The J gene is TRBJ1-1, the V gene TRBV6-5, with D unresolved. CDR1 and CDR2 (germline): MNHEY, SVGAGI. The V and J ends lost 10 bases and 8 bases respectively, with 11 bases between them. The CDR3 has 10 residues. Written as DNA, the CDR3 is TGTGCCACCATGGCGGGGGAAGCTTTCTTT. Protein sequence: CATMAGEAFF.

This chain uses TRBV6-5 with TRBJ2-7; possibly TRBD2 for D (5 bases). The CDR3 totals 11 residues. Germline V gives CDR1 MNHEY, CDR2 SVGAGI. The ends were cut back, 8 bases at V and 5 bases at J, with 10 bases in the middle. The CDR3 here is CASRIGDEQYF. The CDR3 nucleotides read TGTGCCAGCCGAATCGGGGACGAGCAGTACTTC.

The genes are TRBV6-1 and TRBJ1-4, with TRBD1 matching over 9 bases. This CDR3 is 14 amino acids long. Germline values: CDR1 MNHNS, CDR2 SASEGT. Trimming removed 8 bases from V and 8 bases from J; junction bases left unmatched: 9. The CDR3 spells CASSTGGEGEKLFF. As DNA, the CDR3 is TGTGCCAGCTCTACAGGGGGCGAGGGCGAAAAACTGTTTTTT.

The rearrangement joins TRBV18 to TRBJ2-5; TRBD1 agrees at 10 bases. The junction had 5 bases not matched to a gene; V was cut back by 6 bases and J by 4 bases. Germline CDR1 reads KGHSH; CDR2 reads LQKENI. The CDR3 has 14 residues. DNA of the CDR3: TGTGCCAGCTCCCAAGACAGGGGGCGAGAGACCCAGTACTTC. It codes for CASSQDRGRETQYF.

The rearrangement links TRBV5-1 to TRBJ1-1; 9 bases align to TRBD1. The CDR3 totals 15 residues. The junction had 5 bases not matched to a gene; V was cut back by 5 bases and J by 0 bases. Germline CDR1 is SGHRS and CDR2 is YFSETQ. The CDR3 protein is CASSSGDRVNTEAFF. The CDR3 nucleotides are TGCGCCAGCAGTTCAGGGGACAGGGTGAACACTGAAGCTTTCTTT.

This chain joins TRBV10-1 and TRBJ1-2; D gene uncertain. CDR1 is WNHNN and CDR2 is SYGVQD in the germline V gene (reference sequence). The CDR3 sequence is 13 residues long. V was trimmed by 2 bases and J by 4 bases, leaving 8 bases between them. CDR3 DNA sequence: TGCGCCAGCAGTGAGAGAACCAGCTATGGCTACACCTTC. It translates to CASSERTSYGYTF.

The chain recombines TRBV11-2 with TRBJ2-7, with TRBD1 matching over 7 bases. Trimming at V came to 3 bases and at J to 6 bases, leaving 5 bases not matched to a gene. This CDR3 contains 13 residues. Germline loops: CDR1 SGHAT, CDR2 FQNNGV. The CDR3 sequence: CASSFTGEGEQYF. The CDR3 nucleotides read TGTGCCAGCAGCTTCACAGGGGAAGGCGAGCAGTACTTC.

DNA for the CDR3: TGTGCCTGGAATCCGGATAGGACTAGCGGGGCTAGGAATGAGCAGTTCTTC. Translation gives CAWNPDRTSGARNEQFF. The V and J genes are TRBV30 and TRBJ2-1; 12 bases are shared with TRBD2. Trimming at V came to 4 bases and at J to 7 bases, leaving 14 bases not matched to a gene. CDR3 size: 17 residues. Germline V lookup: CDR1 GTSNPN, CDR2 SVGIG (reference sequence).

The rearrangement links TRBV28 to TRBJ1-3; no definite D call. Trimming left V 4 bases short and J 3 bases short, with 4 bases between. This CDR3 contains 12 residues. Per germline, CDR1 MDHEN and CDR2 SYDVKM. The CDR3 DNA is TGTGCCAGCAGTTCTTTTGGAAACACCATATATTTT. Encoded protein: CASSSFGNTIYF.

The chain recombines TRBV5-1 with TRBJ2-3; 8 bases align to TRBD2. The trim removed 4 bases at V and 4 bases at J, leaving 5 bases unmatched. Germline loops: CDR1 SGHRS, CDR2 YFSETQ. This CDR3 has 14 residues. This CDR3 reads CASSETTSADTQYF. CDR3 DNA: TGCGCCAGCAGCGAAACGACTAGCGCAGATACGCAGTATTTT. Complete variable domain (other parts from reference TRBV5-1 and TRBJ2-3): KAGVTQTPRYLIKTRGQQVTLSCSPISGHRSVSWYQQTPGQGLQFLFEYFSETQRNKGNFPGRFSGRQFSNSRSEMNVSTLELGDSALYLCASSETTSADTQYFGPGTRLTVL.